This passage covers 2 T cell receptor beta chains from one sample sequenced in a study of PD-1 blockade in classical Hodgkin lymphoma. Every single patient, without exception, relapsed after autologous stem cell transplantation, and brentuximab vedotin exposure varied. Clones were read by immunoSEQ multiplex PCR, and TCRdb kept only the in-frame ones, dropping some. In the table there are more than 90,000 clones, about four fifths of which are singletons. The material sequenced was peripheral blood mononuclear cells (PBMCs), taken before the second cycle of nivolumab. The receptors were sampled from a human donor with classical Hodgkin lymphoma.

This sequence joins TRBV19 and TRBJ2-5, with 9 bases aligning to TRBD2. The CDR3 spans 16 residues. Germline V lookup: CDR1 LNHDA, CDR2 SQIVND (reference sequence). V shed 3 bases and J 5 bases; nucleotides not matched to a gene: 10. CDR3 in amino acids: CASSIMAGGQTETQYF. CDR3 DNA: TGTGCCAGTAGTATTATGGCGGGAGGGCAAACCGAGACCCAGTACTTC.

The chain is built from TRBV10-3 and TRBJ2-3; 8 positions agree with TRBD2. V lost 8 bases to trimming and J lost 3 bases; unmatched junction nucleotides: 4. Germline V gene data show CDR1 as ENHRY and CDR2 as SYGVKD. This CDR3 comprises 13 residues. CDR3 in amino acids: CAIAQRETDTQYF. The CDR3 DNA reads TGTGCCATCGCCCAGCGGGAGACAGATACGCAGTATTTT.